This T cell receptor beta chain was recovered during a study of OX40 agonist ivuxolimab in advanced cancers. Turning to the study itself: Ivuxolimab, which patients received intravenously every 2 weeks, was dosed at 0.01 to 10 mg/kg. Study outcomes and limitations: Certain nonresponders additionally had low normalized T-cell clonal expansion. By week 6 at 0.1 to 3.0 mg/kg, blood CD4+ and CD8+ T cells had expanded clonally.

The repertoire was sequenced with immunoSEQ multiplex PCR; TCRdb's copy has only in-frame clones and lacks some. The sample records about 62,000 clones, 85% being singletons. A note on this clone: Its cognate antigen is unknown.

The input for sequencing was CD4+ or CD8+ T cells sorted from blood, taken in a trial of the OX40 agonist ivuxolimab. This receptor was identified in an adult with an advanced solid tumor such as melanoma, head and neck, liver or kidney cancer.

The CDR3 DNA reads TGTGCCAGCAGTGAATCTAAGGGAAATGGCTACACCTTC. Protein: CASSESKGNGYTF. This chain joins TRBV2 and TRBJ1-2; D gene ambiguous. Between the trimmed V and J ends, which lost 2 bases and 6 bases, there was a span of 10 bases. The germline V gene encodes CDR1 SNHLY and CDR2 FYNNEI. The CDR3 consists of 13 residues.